This entry lists 31 T cell receptor beta chains sequenced from one sample in a study of shared clonotypes between healthy human individuals. The method was immunoSEQ multiplex PCR; TCRdb's version includes in-frame clones alone and lacks a portion of them. The data contain 2,500,000 or so clones, 85% to 95% of them singletons. The source material was naive CD4+ T cells from PBMCs. As to subset: CD45RA+ positively selected. The receptors come from a man aged 18-30 years in good health. Some clones in this sample may be carry-over from other donors' samples.

The J gene is TRBJ1-4, the V gene TRBV19; no reliable D call. This CDR3 has 14 amino acids. Germline V CDR1 and CDR2: LNHDA, SQIVND (reference sequence). Trimming stripped 3 bases from V and 8 bases from J, with 13 bases between. The CDR3 DNA follows: TGTGCCAGTAGTATGCAAGGGTTCGGCGAAAAACTGTTTTTT. It codes for CASSMQGFGEKLFF.

In DNA form, the CDR3 reads TGCAGCGTCAAACTAGCGGCCAGCTCCTACAATGAGCAGTTCTTC. Translating it yields CSVKLAASSYNEQFF. The chain couples TRBV29-1 to TRBJ2-1; 8 bases line up with TRBD2. This CDR3 region has 15 residues. V lost 6 bases and J lost 0; bases outside the gene matches: 7. Germline CDR1 SQVTM, CDR2 ANQGSEA.

With respect to this clone: The same CDR3 can be traced to other DNA sequences in this sample. This chain joins TRBV5-1 and TRBJ1-4; 8 positions agree with TRBD1. Per germline, CDR1 SGHRS and CDR2 YFSETQ. The junction had 6 bases not matched to a gene; V was cut back by 3 bases and J by 5 bases. This CDR3 region has 15 residues. The CDR3 nucleotides read TGCGCCAGCAGCTCCGGACAGGGATTGAATGAAAAACTGTTTTTT. As protein: CASSSGQGLNEKLFF.

The V call is TRBV29-1, the J call TRBJ1-2; 10 bases match TRBD1. Per the germline V gene, CDR1 is SQVTM and CDR2 is ANQGSEA. With 6 bases clipped from V and 8 bases from J, the junction kept 12 bases outside the gene matches. The length of the CDR3 is 14 residues. The CDR3 DNA reads as TGCAGCGTACACTCGGGACAGGGGATGTGGGGCTACACCTTC. This sequence encodes CSVHSGQGMWGYTF.

This chain uses TRBV27 with TRBJ2-7, with unresolved D. Trimming took 5 bases from V and 6 from J, leaving 20 bases between them. Germline CDR1 and CDR2: MNHEY and SMNVEV (reference sequence). The CDR3 spans 15 residues. The CDR3 DNA is TGTGCCAGCAGTGGGCGTGGTGTTTCCTTGAGCGAGCAGTACTTC. Translating gives CASSGRGVSLSEQYF.

The chain has TRBV11-2 and TRBJ2-5, with TRBD1 identical over 7 bases. The CDR3 consists of 14 residues. CDR1 and CDR2 (germline): SGHAT, FQNNGV. J lost 2 bases, V lost 5 bases, and 5 bases had no gene match. DNA for the CDR3: TGTGCCAGCAGCCTAAGGGACAGACAAGAGACCCAGTACTTC. Amino acids: CASSLRDRQETQYF. Full variable domain (missing parts from reference TRBV11-2 and TRBJ2-5): EAGVAQSPRYKIIEKRQSVAFWCNPISGHATLYWYQQILGQGPKLLIQFQNNGVVDDSQLPKDRFSAERLKGVDSTLKIQPAKLEDSAVYLCASSLRDRQETQYFGPGTRLLVL.

The chain is built from TRBV5-4 and TRBJ1-1; 10 bases line up with TRBD1. Germline CDR1 reads SGHNT; CDR2 reads YYREEE (reference sequence). CDR3 length equals 15 residues. The V segment lost 5 bases and the J segment 7 bases; nucleotides outside the gene matches: 11. The CDR3 region is CASRARDRGGDEAFF. DNA of the CDR3: TGTGCCAGCAGGGCCCGGGACAGGGGAGGGGATGAAGCTTTCTTT. Combining the CDR3 with reference TRBV5-4 and TRBJ1-1 gives the whole variable domain ETGVTQSPTHLIKTRGQQVTLRCSSQSGHNTVSWYQQALGQGPQFIFQYYREEENGRGNFPPRFSGLQFPNYSSELNVNALELDDSALYLCASRARDRGGDEAFFGQGTRLTVV.

Written as DNA, the CDR3 is TGTGCCAGTAGGGAACTGACAGGGGGCGCGGTTGGCTACACCTTC. Amino acid sequence: CASRELTGGAVGYTF. This chain links TRBV19 with TRBJ1-2; 10 bases map to TRBD1. With 6 bases clipped from V and 7 bases from J, the junction kept 11 bases outside the gene matches. Looked up from germline, CDR1 is LNHDA and CDR2 is SQIVND (reference sequence). This CDR3 is 15 amino acids long.

Regarding this clone: The same CDR3 can be traced to other DNA sequences in this sample. This chain connects TRBV9 to TRBJ2-3; D assignment may be TRBD1 or TRBD2 (6 bases each). V was cut by 0 bases and J by 1 base, with 12 bases left in between. The CDR3 is made up of 16 amino acids. CDR1 SGDLS and CDR2 YYNGEE come from the germline V gene. In nucleotides, the CDR3 is TGTGCCAGCAGCGTAGCCGGGGGCCCCGGCACAGATACGCAGTATTTT. This gives the protein CASSVAGGPGTDTQYF.

This chain connects TRBV9 to TRBJ2-3, with unresolved D. The CDR3 covers 14 residues. The germline V gene has CDR1 SGDLS and CDR2 YYNGEE. V was trimmed by 6 bases and J by 3 bases, leaving 14 bases between them. In DNA form, the CDR3 reads TGTGCCAGCACCCTCTCGGTAGCAACAGATACGCAGTATTTT. It codes for CASTLSVATDTQYF.

The chain is built from TRBV6-1 and TRBJ1-1; 7 nucleotides agree with TRBD1. V was clipped by 2 bases and J by 1 base; unmatched bases: 4. The CDR3 is 15 residues long. The germline gives CDR1 MNHNS, CDR2 SASEGT. The chain's CDR3 is CASSETGTANTEAFF. CDR3 DNA: TGTGCCAGCAGTGAAACCGGGACAGCGAACACTGAAGCTTTCTTT.

The gene calls are TRBV2 and TRBJ2-4, with D tentatively TRBD1 or TRBD2 (6 bases each). Germline CDR1 reads SNHLY; CDR2 reads FYNNEI. V lost 8 bases, J lost 4 bases, and 18 bases lay in between. This CDR3 contains 15 residues. The CDR3 bases are TGTGCCAGCGGGGCGGTCGGGGGCGGGAAAAACATTCAGTACTTC. Residues: CASGAVGGGKNIQYF.

On this clone: The same CDR3 can be traced to other DNA sequences in this sample. The gene calls are TRBV28 and TRBJ2-5; D could derive from TRBD1 or TRBD2 (5 bases each). With 3 bases removed from V and 2 bases from J, the gap between germline ends came to 7 bases. CDR1 is MDHEN and CDR2 is SYDVKM in the germline V gene. The CDR3 runs to 13 residues. The CDR3 DNA reads as TGTGCCAGCAGTTTCGGGGCACAAGAGACCCAGTACTTC. Its protein is CASSFGAQETQYF.

The chain joins TRBV23-1 to TRBJ2-7, with 8 bases fitting TRBD2. Being an ORF, TRBV23-1 has a function that is uncertain. The CDR3 runs to 14 residues. After removal of 8 bases from V and 0 bases from J, the junction contained 6 bases not matched to a gene. The CDR3 spells CASLRGGRSYEQYF. The DNA for the CDR3 is TGCGCCAGCCTTCGGGGGGGACGCTCCTACGAGCAGTACTTC.

The chain uses TRBV25-1 and TRBJ2-1; 8 bases are a match to TRBD2. CDR3 length: 16 residues. The germline V gene encodes CDR1 MGHDK and CDR2 SYGVNS. The J segment lost 9 bases and the V segment lost 6 bases, leaving 16 bases of the junction unmatched. CDR3 DNA: TGTGCCAGCAGGATAAGGGGAGCGGGAGATAGTGGTGAGCAGTTCTTC. Protein product: CASRIRGAGDSGEQFF.

The chain employs TRBV2 and TRBJ2-7; D is perhaps TRBD2 (6 bases). CDR3 size: 13 residues. V lost 7 bases, J lost 2 bases, and 12 bases lay in between. CDR1 and CDR2 from the germline V gene are SNHLY and FYNNEI. Written as DNA, the CDR3 is TGTGCCAGCATGGAGCGGGCGGCCTACGAGCAGTACTTC. As protein: CASMERAAYEQYF.

This chain links TRBV5-1 with TRBJ2-5; no firm D call. The CDR3 length is 12 residues. Germline V gene sequence: CDR1 SGHRS, CDR2 YFSETQ. V was shortened by 6 bases and J by 3 bases, with 9 bases between the two germline ends. The CDR3 spells CASTGLKETQYF. CDR3 coding DNA: TGCGCCAGCACAGGTCTAAAAGAGACCCAGTACTTC.

The CDR3 DNA sequence: TGTGCCAGTAGTTTTAGCGGGTCCCTCTCCTACGAGCAGTACTTC. Protein: CASSFSGSLSYEQYF. This chain connects TRBV19 to TRBJ2-7; 7 bases agree with TRBD2. From germline, CDR1 is LNHDA and CDR2 SQIVND (reference sequence). The CDR3 spans 15 residues. The V and J ends lost 5 bases and 0 bases, in that order; junction bases with no gene match: 7.

The chain employs TRBV2 and TRBJ2-2; TRBD2 agrees at 9 bases. Trimming removed 11 bases from V and 4 bases from J; junction bases left unmatched: 8. The CDR3 consists of 14 residues. Germline values: CDR1 SNHLY, CDR2 FYNNEI. This CDR3 reads CAGAGGPGTGELFF. The DNA of the CDR3 is TGTGCCGGGGCGGGAGGGCCAGGCACCGGGGAGCTGTTTTTT. Drawing the rest from reference TRBV2 and TRBJ2-2, the complete variable domain is EPEVTQTPSHQVTQMGQEVILRCVPISNHLYFYWYRQILGQKVEFLVSFYNNEISEKSEIFDDQFSVERPDGSNFTLKIRSTKLEDSAMYFCAGAGGPGTGELFFGEGSRLTVL.

The rearrangement joins TRBV7-9 to TRBJ1-3, with 7 bases lining up with TRBD1. The germline V gene encodes CDR1 SEHNR and CDR2 FQNEAQ (reference sequence). This CDR3 is 12 amino acids long. V was clipped by 3 bases and J by 10 bases; unmatched bases: 3. The CDR3 protein is CASSFTGETIYF. The CDR3, as DNA: TGTGCCAGCAGCTTTACAGGGGAGACCATATATTTT.

This chain uses TRBV30 with TRBJ2-1, with D tentatively TRBD2 (5 bases). Per germline, CDR1 GTSNPN and CDR2 SVGIG (reference sequence). The V gene lost 0 bases and the J gene lost 6 bases, with 6 bases spanning the gap. The CDR3 extends over 12 amino acids. The CDR3 here is CAWSVAANEQFF. DNA of the CDR3: TGTGCCTGGAGTGTAGCGGCCAATGAGCAGTTCTTC. Full variable domain (missing parts from reference TRBV30 and TRBJ2-1): SQTIHQWPATLVQPVGSPLSLECTVEGTSNPNLYWYRQAAGRGLQLLFYSVGIGQISSEVPQNLSASRPQDRQFILSSKKLLLSDSGFYLCAWSVAANEQFFGPGTRLTVL.

This chain connects TRBV7-3 to TRBJ1-1; D gene uncertain. V was cut by 2 bases and J by 5 bases, with 12 bases left in between. CDR1 and CDR2 (germline): SGHTA, FQGTGA. The CDR3 runs 14 residues. For the CDR3, the DNA is TGTGCCAGCAGCTTATCGTCTCTGGGAACTGAAGCTTTCTTT. Protein: CASSLSSLGTEAFF.

The rearrangement uses TRBV5-1 and TRBJ2-2; D gene unclear. Germline V lookup: CDR1 SGHRS, CDR2 YFSETQ. Trimming stripped 7 bases from V and 0 bases from J, with 16 bases between. This CDR3 is built from 16 residues. CDR3 bases: TGCGCCAGCTCCCTTGGGCTCCCTACGAACACCGGGGAGCTGTTTTTT. This codes for CASSLGLPTNTGELFF.

V usage is TRBV9 and J usage is TRBJ1-1; 8 bases are shared with TRBD1. Germline values: CDR1 SGDLS, CDR2 YYNGEE. The V and J ends lost 1 base and 2 bases, in that order; junction bases with no gene match: 4. There are 15 residues in the CDR3. The CDR3 nucleotides read TGTGCCAGCAGCGTACTAACAGGGGGAAACACTGAAGCTTTCTTT. Amino acids: CASSVLTGGNTEAFF.

This clone showed up many times. This sequence joins TRBV15 and TRBJ2-6, with D hard to call. Per the germline V gene, CDR1 is LNHNV and CDR2 is YYDKDF (reference sequence). The CDR3 covers 13 residues. Trimming cost V 7 bases and J 4 bases, with 8 bases left between them. CDR3 sequence (DNA): TGTGCCACCATTAGGGAAGGGGCCAACGTCCTGACTTTC. Protein sequence: CATIREGANVLTF. Full variable domain (missing parts from reference TRBV15 and TRBJ2-6): DAMVIQNPRYQVTQFGKPVTLSCSQTLNHNVMYWYQQKSSQAPKLLFHYYDKDFNNEADTPDNFQSRRPNTSFCFLDIRSPGLGDTAMYLCATIREGANVLTFGAGSRLTVL.

The chain is built from TRBV5-1 and TRBJ2-1; D may be TRBD1 (5 bases). From germline, CDR1 is SGHRS and CDR2 YFSETQ. Trimming cost V 5 bases and J 4 bases, with 13 bases left between them. The CDR3 is 14 amino acids. The CDR3 DNA sequence: TGCGCCAGCAGGACTGGGGCCGATTACAATGAGCAGTTCTTC. The encoded protein is CASRTGADYNEQFF.

J is TRBJ2-1 and V is TRBV9; a possible D gene is TRBD1 (6 bases). The length of the CDR3 is 15 residues. CDR1 SGDLS and CDR2 YYNGEE come from the germline V gene. The germline V and J ends were trimmed by 4 bases and 0 bases, with 11 bases remaining between them. CDR3 amino acids: CASSREGDSYNEQFF. DNA of the CDR3: TGTGCCAGCAGCCGAGAGGGGGACTCCTACAATGAGCAGTTCTTC.

The genes are TRBV7-2 and TRBJ1-5, with TRBD1 matching 9 bases. The CDR3 consists of 14 residues. The J segment lost 4 bases and the V segment lost 5 bases, leaving 3 bases of the junction unmatched. CDR1 is SGHTA and CDR2 is FQGNSA in the germline V gene. Here the CDR3 DNA reads TGTGCCAGCAGCCGGACAGGGGTAAATCAGCCCCAGCATTTT. The encoded protein is CASSRTGVNQPQHF.

The rearrangement links TRBV7-3 to TRBJ2-3; perhaps TRBD2 as D (6 bases). This CDR3 contains 15 residues. V was cut by 2 bases and J by 0 bases, with 9 bases left in between. Germline assignment: CDR1 SGHTA and CDR2 FQGTGA. Written as DNA, the CDR3 is TGTGCCAGCAGCTTATTGGGACTGAGCACAGATACGCAGTATTTT. Protein product: CASSLLGLSTDTQYF.

V and J are TRBV10-1 and TRBJ2-7; TRBD1 is a possible D gene (5 bases). This CDR3 has 13 residues. Germline values: CDR1 WNHNN, CDR2 SYGVQD (reference sequence). The V and J ends lost 7 bases and 3 bases respectively, with 13 bases between them. The DNA for the CDR3 is TGCGCCAGCACAGGGAATTCCTTCTACGAGCAGTACTTC. Translated, it gives CASTGNSFYEQYF.

The chain has TRBV11-2 and TRBJ2-7; 8 bases are shared with TRBD2. Germline trimming cut 4 bases from V and 3 bases from J; bases unmatched to any gene: 5. Germline assignment: CDR1 SGHAT and CDR2 FQNNGV. The length of the CDR3 is 14 residues. DNA of the CDR3: TGTGCCAGCAGCTCGGGACTAGTACACTACGAGCAGTACTTC. This sequence encodes CASSSGLVHYEQYF.